This T cell receptor (beta chain) came from a study of blood T cell repertoires in COVID-19. Study details: Whether acute or convalescent, the COVID-19 samples came from the United States, Italy and Spain. Sample material is recorded as cDNA or gDNA derived from T cells, B-cell-depleted T cells, or PBMCs.

The CDR3 has 15 amino acids. Deletions cut 5 bases from V and 4 bases from J, with 15 bases between. The germline V gene encodes CDR1 MNHEY and CDR2 SVGAGI. Authors' methods: It was from reference gene primer amplification that nucleated cell counts were estimated. Clones were sequenced by immunoSEQ multiplex PCR, and TCRdb holds only the in-frame ones, with some missing. V and J calls plus clone size are reproduced from that table; the DNA served to infer D and trimming. The data hold approximately 500,000 clones, with approximately 85% observed a single time. The V gene is TRBV6-5, the J gene TRBJ1-5, with a weak D call TRBD1 (6 bases). Sample: peripheral blood. This receptor was identified in a human donor in a cohort sampled during active COVID-19. CDR3 protein: CASSTVTGGNQPQHF. The CDR3 coding sequence is TGTGCCAGCAGTACCGTGACAGGCGGGAATCAGCCCCAGCATTTT.